This entry describes one TCR beta chain. Its antigen is undetermined. This CDR3 has 16 amino acids. The germline V gene has CDR1 MDHEN and CDR2 SYDVKM. Trimming cost V 6 bases and J 0 bases; bases outside gene matches: 6. This sample is part of a study of shared clonotypes between healthy human individuals. Whole-study context: Three CD4 naive, three CD4 memory, two CD8 naive and one CD8 memory plate were used per donor. Overall study findings and caveats: Researchers found naive subsets generally carried larger estimated richness than memory subsets. The naive CD4 repertoires of several donors were compared, and roughly 5% of clonotypes were shared.

Deep-level settings were used for running the assay. The protocol was immunoSEQ multiplex PCR, while the TCRdb copy is restricted to in-frame clones and leaves out a portion. The sample holds some 2,500,000 clones, 85% to 95% seen once. This TCR derives from a man younger than 30 in good health. Some clones in this sample may be carry-over from other donors' samples. The sequenced sample was naive CD4+ T cells from PBMCs. Subset noted: CD45RA+ positively selected. This chain links TRBV28 with TRBJ2-2; 8 bases fit TRBD2. The CDR3 spells CASSSLAETNTGELFF. The CDR3 DNA reads TGTGCCAGCAGCTCACTAGCGGAGACGAACACCGGGGAGCTGTTTTTT.